Listed below are T cell receptor beta chains from one sample, sequenced in a study of CD8+ T cells in alopecia areata. Measured with immunoSEQ multiplex PCR; TCRdb has only the in-frame clones, and not every one. The table records under 300,000 clones, roughly 69% of them present only once. Sequences were derived from CD4+ T cells sorted from blood, sampled at week 0. All receptors derive from a human donor with alopecia areata. Each CDR3 is given with its conserved first and last residue. D genes are given only for firm matches. Clone size is given for some rows only: seen once, a few or many times, or a class if the clone is expanded.

v_call	clone_size	d_call	j_call	cdr3_aa	cdr3_nt
TRBV15	many	-	TRBJ1-4	CATSRAKLRARNEKLFF	-
TRBV5-1	-	-	TRBJ2-7	CASSGSVGSYEQYF	TGCGCCAGCAGCGGCTCGGTGGGAAGCTACGAGCAGTACTTC
TRBV5-4	-	-	TRBJ2-5	CASSLGQETQYF	TGTGCCAGCAGCTTGGGGCAAGAGACCCAGTACTTC
TRBV25-1	-	TRBD1	TRBJ1-1	CASSPRTGLSVYAEAFF	TGTGCCAGCAGTCCGCGGACAGGACTATCGGTATATGCTGAAGCTTTCTTT
TRBV30	-	-	TRBJ1-5	CAWSVRRQLNQPQHF	TGTGCCTGGAGTGTAAGGCGGCAATTAAATCAGCCCCAGCATTTT
TRBV19	-	-	TRBJ1-5	CASSISWDVQPQHF	TGTGCCAGTAGTATTTCGTGGGATGTTCAGCCCCAGCATTTT
TRBV29-1	few	TRBD1	TRBJ1-1	CSDGTGRPEAFF	TGCAGCGATGGGACAGGGCGGCCTGAAGCTTTCTTT
TRBV29-1	-	-	TRBJ1-2	CSVDLQGVYGYTF	TGCAGCGTTGACTTACAGGGAGTGTATGGCTACACCTTC
TRBV19	-	-	TRBJ2-5	CASSVRGRGNPTDPQETQYF	TGTGCCAGTAGTGTCCGGGGTAGGGGGAACCCGACCGATCCTCAAGAGACCCAGTACTTC
TRBV6-5	-	-	TRBJ1-2	CASSFPPSTGLYGYTF	TGTGCCAGCAGTTTTCCACCCTCGACAGGTCTTTATGGCTACACCTTC
TRBV30	once	-	TRBJ1-5	CAWSSEGNQPQHF	TGTGCCTGGAGTTCAGAGGGCAATCAGCCCCAGCATTTT
TRBV30	-	-	TRBJ1-5	CAWSPTRNQPQHF	TGTGCCTGGAGCCCCACACGCAATCAGCCCCAGCATTTT
TRBV5-4	-	-	TRBJ2-7	CASSRDTYEQYF	TGTGCCAGCAGCAGGGACACCTACGAGCAGTACTTC
TRBV4-2	once	TRBD1	TRBJ2-1	CASSQDGWQGAYNEQFF	TGTGCCAGCAGCCAAGATGGGTGGCAGGGGGCCTACAATGAGCAGTTCTTC
TRBV7-9	-	-	TRBJ2-2	CASSLLPGHPNTGELFF	TGTGCCAGCAGCTTACTTCCGGGACACCCGAACACCGGGGAGCTGTTTTTT
TRBV6-5	-	-	TRBJ1-1	CASSYHRENTEAFF	TGTGCCAGCAGTTACCACAGGGAAAACACTGAAGCTTTCTTT
TRBV7-9	-	-	TRBJ1-2	CASTRGGHNYGYTF	TGTGCCAGCACCCGCGGGGGCCATAACTATGGCTACACCTTC
TRBV7-2	once	-	TRBJ2-5	CASSPYGETQYF	TGTGCCAGCAGCCCTTACGGTGAGACCCAGTACTTC
TRBV7-2	-	TRBD1	TRBJ2-5	CASSPSRGQETQYF	TGTGCCAGCAGCCCATCCAGGGGGCAAGAGACCCAGTACTTC
TRBV4-2	-	TRBD2	TRBJ2-3	CASSPGLAGTDTQYF	TGTGCCAGCAGCCCCGGACTAGCGGGAACAGATACGCAGTATTTT
TRBV29-1	few	TRBD1	TRBJ1-3	CSVEDTGTARNTIYF	TGCAGCGTTGAGGATACCGGGACAGCGCGAAACACCATATATTTT
TRBV6-5	-	-	TRBJ2-1	CASWTASYNEQFF	TGTGCCAGTTGGACAGCCTCCTACAATGAGCAGTTCTTC
TRBV19	-	TRBD1	TRBJ2-3	CASSSGGHTDTQYF	TGTGCCAGTAGTTCAGGGGGCCACACAGATACGCAGTATTTT
TRBV27	few	-	TRBJ2-3	CASSLHWDSAPDTQYF	TGTGCCAGCAGTTTACACTGGGACTCAGCACCAGATACGCAGTATTTT
TRBV7-2	few	-	TRBJ2-2	CASSKRTVNTGELFF	TGTGCCAGCAGCAAAAGGACAGTTAACACCGGGGAGCTGTTTTTT
TRBV6-5	-	TRBD1	TRBJ1-2	CASSSLRGRNGYTF	TGTGCCAGCAGTTCCCTAAGGGGGCGAAATGGCTACACCTTC
TRBV9	-	TRBD1	TRBJ2-1	CASSVEGQGPSFF	TGTGCCAGCAGCGTAGAAGGACAGGGCCCCTCTTTCTTC
TRBV5-1	-	-	TRBJ2-5	CASSLGGLQETQYF	TGCGCCAGCAGCTTGGGCGGTCTTCAAGAGACCCAGTACTTC
TRBV5-1	once	-	TRBJ1-1	CASSLQGKAEAFF	TGCGCCAGCAGCTTGCAGGGTAAGGCTGAAGCTTTCTTT
TRBV5-4	-	-	TRBJ2-7	CASSLDRRGYEQYF	TGTGCCAGCAGCTTGGATCGGCGGGGCTACGAGCAGTACTTC
TRBV29-1	-	TRBD1	TRBJ2-7	CSAGDREYEQYF	TGCAGCGCTGGGGACAGGGAGTACGAGCAGTACTTC
TRBV29-1	few	-	TRBJ1-1	CSVGAEAFF	TGCAGCGTTGGCGCTGAAGCTTTCTTT
TRBV30	-	-	TRBJ1-1	CAWRSLGAINTEAFF	TGTGCCTGGAGAAGTCTGGGGGCAATCAACACTGAAGCTTTCTTT
TRBV18	-	-	TRBJ1-1	CASSLQQGPDTEAFF	TGTGCCAGCTCACTCCAGCAGGGGCCGGACACTGAAGCTTTCTTT
TRBV7-2	-	-	TRBJ2-6	CASSLDGWANVLTF	TGTGCCAGCAGCTTAGACGGCTGGGCCAACGTCCTGACTTTC
TRBV2	-	TRBD1	TRBJ2-1	CASREDRDPNEQFF	TGTGCCAGCAGGGAGGACAGGGATCCCAATGAGCAGTTCTTC
TRBV27	-	-	TRBJ2-5	CASSPDPGTQYF	TGTGCCAGCAGTCCAGACCCCGGGACCCAGTACTTC
TRBV4-1	-	TRBD2	TRBJ2-3	CASSQDETLYSGGADTQYF	TGCGCCAGCAGCCAAGACGAAACCCTCTATAGCGGGGGGGCAGATACGCAGTATTTT
TRBV7-9	-	TRBD1	TRBJ2-2	CASSFPTGGLTGELFF	TGTGCCAGCAGCTTTCCGACAGGGGGCCTCACCGGGGAGCTGTTTTTT
TRBV15	few	TRBD1	TRBJ1-6	CATSRGREQGHFDSPLHF	TGTGCCACCAGCAGAGGTCGGGAACAGGGGCATTTCGATTCACCCCTCCACTTT